This section outlines one T cell receptor beta chain sequence together with its context. CDR3 length equals 13 residues. The V gene end was trimmed by 5 bases and the J gene end by 7 bases; junction bases not matched to a gene: 7. The V gene's germline CDR1 is MDHEN and CDR2 SYDVKM. This sample was taken from a study of blood T cell repertoires in COVID-19. The wider study: From the United States, Italy and Spain came samples of acute and convalescent COVID-19.

Original processing notes: Estimation of nucleated cell counts relied on the amplification of reference gene primers. The method was immunoSEQ multiplex PCR; TCRdb's version includes in-frame clones alone and lacks a portion of them. The V and J calls and clone size come from that table; D and trimming were worked out from the DNA. The data hold 410,000 or so clones, with approximately 89% observed a single time. The sequenced material came from peripheral blood. The chain is built from TRBV28 and TRBJ1-2, with TRBD1 matching 7 bases. The clonotype comes from a woman between 40 and 50 years old with COVID-19, enrolled during active disease. DNA of the CDR3: TGTGCCAGCAGTCCGAACAGGGGACGTGGCTACACCTTC. It encodes CASSPNRGRGYTF.